This entry lists 19 T cell receptor beta chains sequenced from one sample in a study of CD8 T cells in ankylosing spondylitis (dated by TCRdb to the late 2010s). Preparation of the library involved 5' RACE. Sequenced using an Illumina HiSeq 2500. TCRdb handled the public reads itself, with Q25 trimming in fastp and clone calling in MiXCR, and kept productive beta chains. For every CDR3 protein sequence, its rows merge into one entry that carries the most common genes and DNA. For this sample the table gives around 100,000 distinct CDR3 sequences, of which around 24% were detected only once. The ten largest clones add up to 9% to 15% of the sample. The sequenced material came from synovial fluid, either unsorted or a sorted T cell fraction (not recorded which). These receptor sequences come from a male donor with ankylosing spondylitis.

This clonotype was counted between two and nine times. The chain has TRBV11-3 and TRBJ2-1; TRBD2 aligns across 11 bases. Germline assignment: CDR1 SGHNT and CDR2 YENEEA. The CDR3 has 16 residues. V gave up 5 bases and J gave up 5 bases; unmatched junction bases: 8. The CDR3 DNA is TGTGCCAGCAGCCCCCGATTAGCGGGAGGGCACAATGAGCAGTTCTTC. Protein sequence: CASSPRLAGGHNEQFF.

This clonotype has just a few counts. The chain recombines TRBV6-1 with TRBJ1-1; the D gene is possibly TRBD1 (6 bases). Trimming took 3 bases from V and 0 from J, leaving 14 bases between them. The CDR3 contains 16 residues. Germline loops: CDR1 MNHNS, CDR2 SASEGT. The CDR3 nucleotides read TGTGCCAGCAGTGATCGCAGGGGACGTATGAACACTGAAGCTTTCTTT. Encoded protein: CASSDRRGRMNTEAFF.

Only a few counts were recorded for this clonotype. V and J are TRBV19 and TRBJ2-7; D is unresolved. The ends were cut back, 7 bases at V and 6 bases at J, with 16 bases in the middle. The CDR3 totals 13 residues. Germline CDR1 reads LNHDA; CDR2 reads SQIVND (reference sequence). The CDR3 region is CASNPGPESEQYF. The CDR3 DNA reads as TGTGCCAGTAACCCGGGCCCAGAGAGCGAGCAGTACTTC.

The chain employs TRBV3-1 and TRBJ2-1; D might be TRBD1 or TRBD2, each matching 5 bases. Per germline, CDR1 LGHDT and CDR2 YNNKEL (reference sequence). CDR3 length: 15 amino acids. The CDR3 loop is CAASRGSSPYNEQFF. Here the CDR3 DNA reads TGTGCGGCAAGTCGGGGCTCTTCCCCGTACAATGAGCAGTTCTTC.

This chain links TRBV21-1 with TRBJ2-7; TRBD1, as called in the table, went unchecked against the DNA. TRBV21-1 is recorded as a pseudogene. CDR3 length: 14 amino acids. CDR3 sequence (DNA): TGTGCCAGCAGCCGGAGAGACAGGGTTTGCGAGCAGTACGTC. It translates to CASSRRDRVCEQYV.

This clonotype was recorded many times. This sequence joins TRBV12-3 or TRBV12-4 and TRBJ2-1; a weak D match, TRBD2 (6 bases). The CDR3 loop spans 15 amino acids. V gave up 1 base and J gave up 5 bases, with 12 bases separating them. DNA for the CDR3: TGTGCCAGCAGTTTAGTCGGAGGGGTGAACAATGAGCAGTTCTTC. This codes for CASSLVGGVNNEQFF.

The V and J genes are TRBV28 and TRBJ2-1; 8 bases are shared with TRBD2. Germline lookup yields CDR1 MDHEN and CDR2 SYDVKM. The J segment lost 6 bases and the V segment lost 0 bases, leaving 10 bases of the junction unmatched. CDR3 length: 17 residues. In DNA form, the CDR3 reads TGTGCCAGCAGTTTATGGGTCGGGGCTAGCGGGCCCAATGAGCAGTTCTTC. Protein sequence: CASSLWVGASGPNEQFF.

This chain links TRBV9 with TRBJ1-2; TRBD1 matches at 8 bases. Trimming removed 4 bases from V and 10 bases from J; junction bases left unmatched: 9. Germline V gene lookup returns CDR1 SGDLS and CDR2 YYNGEE. The CDR3 consists of 13 residues. The CDR3 is CASSPGQGSPYTF. Written as DNA, the CDR3 is TGTGCCAGCAGCCCCGGACAGGGAAGCCCCTACACCTTC. The full variable domain, its missing parts supplied by reference TRBV9 and TRBJ1-2, is DSGVTQTPKHLITATGQRVTLRCSPRSGDLSVYWYQQSLDQGLQFLIQYYNGEERAKGNILERFSAQQFPDLHSELNLSSLELGDSALYFCASSPGQGSPYTFGSGTRLTVV.

The rearrangement links TRBV5-4 to TRBJ1-6, with D maybe TRBD1 (5 bases). Germline V CDR1 and CDR2: SGHNT, YYREEE (reference sequence). The CDR3 consists of 16 residues. V was cut by 0 bases and J by 7 bases, with 14 bases left in between. The DNA of the CDR3 is TGTGCCAGCAGCTTGGATACCTCAGGGAGGAATTCACCCCTCCACTTT. This gives the protein CASSLDTSGRNSPLHF.

The chain uses TRBV7-2 and TRBJ2-1; D uncertain. CDR1 SGHTA and CDR2 FQGNSA come from the germline V gene. Trimming stripped 4 bases from V and 4 bases from J, with 5 bases between. This CDR3 region has 12 residues. DNA of the CDR3: TGTGCCAGCAGCTCCCTTTACAATGAGCAGTTCTTC. It codes for CASSSLYNEQFF.

Many counts were recorded for this clonotype. This rearrangement joins TRBV20-1 to TRBJ2-1; D may be TRBD2 (5 bases). The CDR3 length is 15 residues. Trimming removed 5 bases from V and 9 bases from J, with 23 bases in between. Germline-derived CDR1 and CDR2 are DFQATT and SNEGSKA (reference sequence). Here the CDR3 DNA reads TGCAGTGCTCGGTCCGGCGCTAGCCCAACACGTGAGCAGTTCTTC. This sequence encodes CSARSGASPTREQFF.

The gene calls are TRBV7-8 and TRBJ2-7; D is ambiguous. Germline lookup yields CDR1 SGHVS and CDR2 FQNEAQ. This CDR3 has 12 residues. The V end lost 2 bases, the J end lost 6 bases, and 8 bases lay between the germline ends. CDR3 bases: TGTGCCAGCAGCTTACTACGGAGCGAGCAGTACGTC. Its protein is CASSLLRSEQYV.

The CDR3 loop reads CASRAPGPAEKLFF. CDR3 sequence (DNA): TGTGCCAGCAGGGCCCCCGGGCCGGCTGAAAAACTGTTTTTT. The chain combines TRBV28 with TRBJ1-4, with D hard to call. The V and J ends lost 6 bases and 7 bases respectively, with 15 bases between them. The CDR3 is 14 amino acids. Germline-derived CDR1 and CDR2 are MDHEN and SYDVKM.

V gene TRBV11-3 combines with J gene TRBJ2-1; either TRBD1 or TRBD2 may supply D (5 bases each). CDR1 SGHNT and CDR2 YENEEA come from the germline V gene. This CDR3 region has 14 residues. The V end lost 3 bases, the J end lost 7 bases, and 13 bases lay between the germline ends. The CDR3 sequence: CASSLYGASNEQFF. The CDR3 region has the DNA TGTGCCAGCAGCTTGTACGGGGCTAGTAATGAGCAGTTCTTC. The full variable domain, in which reference TRBV11-3 and TRBJ2-1 provide the parts outside the CDR3, is EAGVVQSPRYKIIEKKQPVAFWCNPISGHNTLYWYLQNLGQGPELLIRYENEEAVDDSQLPKDRFSAERLKGVDSTLKIQPAELGDSAVYLCASSLYGASNEQFFGPGTRLTVL.

This clonotype has more than one count but fewer than ten. The CDR3 reads CATSDRQSPSTDTQYF. The DNA of the CDR3 is TGTGCCACCAGTGACCGCCAATCTCCTAGCACAGATACGCAGTATTTT. The gene calls are TRBV24-1 and TRBJ2-3, with D uncertain. The CDR3 spans 16 residues. The V end lost 4 bases, the J end lost 0 bases, and 13 bases lay between the germline ends. CDR1 KGHDR and CDR2 SFDVKD come from the germline V gene.

This clonotype was seen repeatedly, ten times or more. The CDR3 here is CASSLGPRMYEQYV. CDR3 nucleotide sequence: TGTGCCAGCAGCTTAGGCCCGAGAATGTACGAGCAGTACGTC. The chain links TRBV11-2 to TRBJ2-7; D gene unclear. The CDR3 length is 14 residues. Germline-derived CDR1 and CDR2 are SGHAT and FQNNGV. Trimming cost V 1 base and J 4 bases, with 11 bases left between them.

The chain couples TRBV4-1 to TRBJ2-7; 9 bases map to TRBD1. CDR3 size: 16 residues. V shed 1 base, J shed 2 bases, and the junction held 6 bases outside the gene matches. Germline V gives CDR1 MGHRA, CDR2 YSYEKL. In nucleotides, the CDR3 is TGCGCCAGCAGCCAAGCGAGGACAGGGGTCACCTACGAGCAGTACTTC. This sequence encodes CASSQARTGVTYEQYF.

The table lists this clonotype with many counts. This sequence joins TRBV20-1 and TRBJ2-1; D unclear. Germline CDR1 is DFQATT and CDR2 is SNEGSKA (reference sequence). V shed 7 bases and J shed 3 bases, with 4 bases lying between them. The CDR3 contains 10 residues. The CDR3 sequence is CSGSYNEQFF. The CDR3 nucleotides are TGCAGTGGAAGCTACAATGAGCAGTTCTTC.

This clonotype has a handful of counts. The rearrangement links TRBV5-1 to TRBJ2-2, with 12 bases lining up with TRBD2. Trimming cost V 7 bases and J 7 bases; bases outside gene matches: 11. CDR3 length: 16 amino acids. CDR1 is SGHRS and CDR2 is YFSETQ in the germline V gene. The CDR3 nucleotides read TGCGCCAGCGAGTTTGGACTAGCGGGATGGGTCGGGGAGCTGTTTTTT. The encoded protein is CASEFGLAGWVGELFF. The whole variable domain, remainder taken from reference TRBV5-1 and TRBJ2-2, is KAGVTQTPRYLIKTRGQQVTLSCSPISGHRSVSWYQQTPGQGLQFLFEYFSETQRNKGNFPGRFSGRQFSNSRSEMNVSTLELGDSALYLCASEFGLAGWVGELFFGEGSRLTVL.